This passage covers 21 T cell receptor beta chains from one sample sequenced in a study of spatial heterogeneity in lung cancer. Study results and limitations: Counts that tracked tumor mutation counts were those of expanded intratumoral alpha and beta TCRs.

Noted time point: sample taken at primary tumor resection. These receptors have no identified antigens. TCRdb recomputed calls from the 5' RACE reads with MiXCR, one row per CDR3 protein. The sample consists of approximately 25,000 distinct CDR3 sequences, approximately 8.8% of them appearing once. The source material was lung tumor tissue, sampled at surgery. Receptors originate from a male donor with early-stage non-small cell lung cancer.

This clonotype was observed many times. The CDR3 DNA is TGTGCCAGCAGTTTGGCCGGGGAGCTGTTTTTT. Its translation is CASSLAGELFF. The rearrangement uses TRBV28 and TRBJ2-2, with no clear D. Germline-derived CDR1 and CDR2 are MDHEN and SYDVKM. The length of the CDR3 is 11 residues. The ends were cut back, 3 bases at V and 6 bases at J, with 2 bases in the middle.

This clonotype came up many times. The rearrangement joins TRBV14 to TRBJ2-7; TRBD1 matches at 7 bases. Germline V lookup: CDR1 SGHDN, CDR2 FVKESK. J gave up 4 bases and V 9 bases, and 9 bases lay outside the gene matches. This CDR3 comprises 13 residues. As DNA, the CDR3 is TGTGCCAGTACCCGGGCAGGGGGATACGAGCAGTACTTC. Translating it yields CASTRAGGYEQYF. Variable domain in full (rest from reference TRBV14 and TRBJ2-7): EAGVTQFPSHSVIEKGQTVTLRCDPISGHDNLYWYRRVMGKEIKFLLHFVKESKQDESGMPNNRFLAERTGGTYSTLKVQPAELEDSGVYFCASTRAGGYEQYFGPGTRLTVT.

Only a few counts were recorded for this clonotype. This rearrangement joins TRBV20-1 to TRBJ2-7; D is uncertain. Germline CDR1 DFQATT, CDR2 SNEGSKA (reference sequence). The CDR3 runs 11 residues. The germline V and J ends were trimmed by 3 bases and 4 bases, with 7 bases remaining between them. The CDR3 region has the DNA TGCAGTGCTAGCACAGATTACGAGCAGTACTTC. Its protein product is CSASTDYEQYF.

In this sample, this clonotype turned up many times. This chain uses TRBV6-5 with TRBJ1-6; D is possibly TRBD1 (5 bases). The ends were cut back, 2 bases at V and 7 bases at J, with 12 bases in the middle. The CDR3 has 15 residues. Germline V lookup: CDR1 MNHEY, CDR2 SVGAGI. This chain's CDR3 is CASSYRGGINSPLHF. Here the CDR3 DNA reads TGTGCCAGCAGTTACAGGGGAGGGATCAATTCACCCCTCCACTTT.

The chain joins TRBV2 to TRBJ2-7, with 10 nucleotides matching TRBD1. Per the germline V gene, CDR1 is SNHLY and CDR2 is FYNNEI. The CDR3 contains 14 residues. J gave up 4 bases and V 5 bases, and 5 bases lay outside the gene matches. CDR3 loop: CASSRGQGGYEQYF. The CDR3 DNA follows: TGTGCCAGCAGTCGCGGACAGGGGGGATACGAGCAGTACTTC.

Only a few counts were recorded for this clonotype. The chain recombines TRBV6-2 or TRBV6-3 with TRBJ2-1; 9 nucleotides match TRBD2. This CDR3 has 19 residues. Germline-derived CDR1 and CDR2 are MNHEY and SVGEGT. The ends lost 5 bases at V and 3 bases at J; junction bases unmatched: 17. This CDR3 reads CASSLPSLLAGDHYNEQFF. The CDR3 DNA reads TGTGCCAGCAGTCTCCCCTCCCTCTTAGCGGGAGACCACTACAATGAGCAGTTCTTC.

This chain links TRBV4-3 with TRBJ2-3; D is undetermined. Germline CDR1 and CDR2: LGHNA and YSLEER. This CDR3 is built from 17 residues. With 0 bases removed from V and 0 bases from J, the gap between germline ends came to 13 bases. The CDR3 sequence: CASSQEARAPSTDTQYF. For the CDR3, the DNA is TGCGCCAGCAGCCAAGAGGCCCGGGCCCCTAGCACAGATACGCAGTATTTT.

This chain joins TRBV6-2 or TRBV6-3 and TRBJ2-7; a possible D gene is TRBD1 (6 bases). The CDR3 runs 14 residues. V lost 5 bases and J lost 2, with 13 bases in between. Germline V lookup: CDR1 MNHEY, CDR2 SVGEGT. The CDR3 bases are TGTGCCAGCAGTCCTACAGGGATGGCCTACGAGCAGTACTTC. It encodes CASSPTGMAYEQYF.

CDR3 coding DNA: TGTGCCAGCAGCGAACAGGGGTACGAGCAGTACTTC. Its protein product is CASSEQGYEQYF. The rearrangement joins TRBV12-3 or TRBV12-4 to TRBJ2-7, with 7 nucleotides matching TRBD1. V lost 6 bases to trimming and J lost 4 bases; unmatched junction nucleotides: 3. The CDR3 contains 12 residues.

This clonotype was picked up many times. The gene calls are TRBV6-2 or TRBV6-3 and TRBJ2-3; tentatively, D is TRBD1 (5 bases). The length of the CDR3 is 15 residues. The V gene lost 10 bases and the J gene lost 0 bases, with 17 bases spanning the gap. CDR1 is MNHEY, CDR2 SVGEGT, per germline. The CDR3 bases are TGTGCCACCACCTCGGGTGACAGCAGCACAGATACGCAGTATTTT. Translation: CATTSGDSSTDTQYF.

In this sample, this clonotype turned up many times. The chain recombines TRBV7-6 with TRBJ2-5; D gene uncertain. V was clipped by 5 bases and J by 1 base, with 11 bases between them. The germline V gene has CDR1 SGHVS and CDR2 FNYEAQ. The CDR3 covers 14 residues. The CDR3 reads CASSQTTTQETQYF. For the CDR3, the DNA is TGTGCCAGCAGCCAGACCACTACCCAAGAGACCCAGTACTTC.

As to this clonotype: The junction and the germline gene differ at one end; a read error may be behind it. The rearrangement links TRBV13 to TRBJ2-1; perhaps TRBD2 as D (5 bases). The germline gives CDR1 PRHDT, CDR2 FYEKMQ (reference sequence). This CDR3 contains 14 residues. As DNA, the CDR3 is TGTGTCAGCAACCCGAACCTAGCCTACCCTGAGCAGTTCTTC. Translated: CVSNPNLAYPEQFF.

This clonotype qualifies as medium-sized. The CDR3 region has the DNA TGTGCCAGCAGCTTGGGAGGTCACTATGGCTACACCTTC. It encodes CASSLGGHYGYTF. The rearrangement uses TRBV7-2 and TRBJ1-2; unclear D gene. V lost 3 bases and J lost 3, with 8 bases in between. Germline loops: CDR1 SGHTA, CDR2 FQGNSA. There are 13 residues in the CDR3.

This clonotype was observed at least ten times. The chain carries TRBV28 and TRBJ1-6; D is undetermined. This CDR3 comprises 19 residues. With 7 bases removed from V and 1 base from J, the gap between germline ends came to 23 bases. Germline CDR1 MDHEN, CDR2 SYDVKM. The CDR3 protein is CASTWVRAALRSYNSPLHF. The CDR3, as DNA: TGTGCCAGCACCTGGGTGAGGGCAGCTTTAAGGTCCTATAATTCACCCCTCCACTTT. The whole variable domain, filled in from reference TRBV28 and TRBJ1-6, reads DVKVTQSSRYLVKRTGEKVFLECVQDMDHENMFWYRQDPGLGLRLIYFSYDVKMKEKGDIPEGYSVSREKKERFSLILESASTNQTSMYLCASTWVRAALRSYNSPLHFGNGTRLTVT.

This clonotype was seen at least ten times. This CDR3 is CASSFRQGKGTEAFF. CDR3 nucleotide sequence: TGCGCCAGCAGCTTTCGTCAGGGAAAGGGCACTGAAGCTTTCTTT. The rearrangement uses TRBV5-1 and TRBJ1-1; maybe TRBD1 (5 bases). Germline values: CDR1 SGHRS, CDR2 YFSETQ. The CDR3 contains 15 residues. Between the trimmed V and J ends, which lost 2 bases and 4 bases, there was a span of 15 bases.

CDR3 sequence (DNA): TGTGCCAGCAGTTACTTGCGGGGGCGAGGCGGGGAGCTGTTTTTT. Its translation: CASSYLRGRGGELFF. The chain employs TRBV6-6 and TRBJ2-2, with a tentative D call TRBD2 (7 bases). Trimming removed 1 base at V and 7 bases at J, with 13 bases between. The V gene's germline CDR1 is MNHNY and CDR2 SVGAGI (reference sequence). This CDR3 has 15 amino acids.

The rearrangement links TRBV30 to TRBJ2-7; D might be TRBD1 (5 bases). The CDR3 has 13 amino acids. The ends were cut back, 5 bases at V and 0 bases at J, with 11 bases in the middle. In germline, CDR1 is GTSNPN, CDR2 SVGIG (reference sequence). Here the CDR3 DNA reads TGTGCCTGGCAGACAGTTTACTCCTACGAGCAGTACTTC. This gives the protein CAWQTVYSYEQYF.

This clonotype was recorded at least ten times. The chain couples TRBV5-8 to TRBJ2-5; possible D gene TRBD2, 5 bases. The CDR3 is made up of 15 amino acids. Between the trimmed V and J ends, which lost 8 bases and 1 base, there was a span of 18 bases. In germline, CDR1 is SGHTS, CDR2 YDEGEE. CDR3 DNA: TGTGCCAGGGGGAAGGGAAGCGGAGTCCAAGAGACCCAGTACTTC. Amino acids: CARGKGSGVQETQYF.

There are a few counts of this clonotype. The rearrangement uses TRBV14 and TRBJ2-7; tentatively, D is TRBD2 (5 bases). CDR1 is SGHDN and CDR2 is FVKESK in the germline V gene. The CDR3 extends over 14 amino acids. Trimming stripped 4 bases from V and 1 base from J, with 11 bases between. CDR3 in amino acids: CASSPAGVSYEQYF. CDR3 nucleotide sequence: TGTGCCAGCAGCCCTGCCGGGGTATCCTACGAGCAGTACTTC.

This clonotype has a count of ten or more. The genes are TRBV4-2 and TRBJ2-7; weak D call: TRBD1 (5 bases). Germline CDR1 and CDR2: LGHNA and YNFKEQ. CDR3 length: 15 residues. V was trimmed by 0 bases and J by 0 bases, leaving 9 bases between them. The CDR3 sequence is CASSQDRGYSYEQYF. Written as DNA, the CDR3 is TGTGCCAGCAGCCAAGATAGGGGTTACTCCTACGAGCAGTACTTC.

This clonotype was counted many times. The chain has TRBV5-1 and TRBJ2-7; D is tentatively TRBD1 or TRBD2 (5 bases each). V was cut by 4 bases and J by 3 bases, with 11 bases left in between. The germline V gene encodes CDR1 SGHRS and CDR2 YFSETQ. The CDR3 covers 13 residues. This CDR3 reads CASSPGTNYEQYF. The CDR3 coding sequence is TGCGCCAGCAGCCCGGGGACCAACTACGAGCAGTACTTC. Complete variable domain (other parts from reference TRBV5-1 and TRBJ2-7): KAGVTQTPRYLIKTRGQQVTLSCSPISGHRSVSWYQQTPGQGLQFLFEYFSETQRNKGNFPGRFSGRQFSNSRSEMNVSTLELGDSALYLCASSPGTNYEQYFGPGTRLTVT.